The sample holds many counts of the clone carrying this T cell receptor (beta chain). The antigen remains unidentified. RNA transcripts yielded amplified TCR beta CDR3 regions. The HTBI primer set served for first-round RT-PCR of the TCR CDR3. TCRdb processed the multiplex PCR reads anew with MiXCR; each CDR3 protein has one entry. Of about 520,000 distinct CDR3 sequences listed, around 21% are singletons. The sample is drawn from a study of T cells in Graves' hyperthyroidism and ophthalmopathy. Stable Graves' hyperthyroidism denoted no ophthalmopathy progression over 18 months. Each diagnosis was grounded in clinical symptoms, serum thyroxine and TRAb, thyroid ultrasound, and orbital computed tomography. The CDR3 is made up of 13 amino acids. Germline CDR1 and CDR2: MNHEY and SVGEGT. The V end lost 2 bases, the J end lost 0 bases, and 4 bases lay between the germline ends. Whole-study results and caveats: In blood, most of the thyroid clonotypes expanded above 0.001 were also present.

The TCR originated in a man between 18 and 35 years old with Graves' hyperthyroidism. The chain employs TRBV6-2 or TRBV6-3 and TRBJ2-5; D unresolved. Material: blood. The CDR3 reads CASSYADQETQYF. The CDR3 DNA sequence: TGTGCCAGCAGTTACGCGGACCAAGAGACCCAGTACTTC.